This T cell receptor (beta chain) was identified in a study of blood T cell repertoires in COVID-19. At the level of the study: Acute and convalescent COVID-19 specimens originated in the United States, Italy and Spain. PBMCs, B-cell-depleted T cells, or T cells were the source of the cDNA or gDNA that made up the material.

The CDR3 is 19 amino acids. In the original analysis: Scientists estimated how many nucleated cells there were by amplifying reference gene primers. Repertoires were generated with immunoSEQ multiplex PCR, while TCRdb's copy carries only in-frame clones and drops some. That table is the source of V, J and clone size, and D and trimming were worked out from the DNA. This table has roughly 100,000 clones, approximately 89% appearing once. The chain combines TRBV21-1 with TRBJ1-5; TRBD1, the D gene given by the table, was not confirmed from the DNA. TRBV21-1 is a documented pseudogene. Material: peripheral blood. The receptor was isolated from a woman of 80 years or more in a cohort sampled during active COVID-19. The CDR3 nucleotides read TGTGCCAGCAGCAATTCCCGGGACAGGGAACCCTGGTCACGTCAGCCCCAGCATTTT. The encoded protein is CASSNSRDREPWSRQPQHF.